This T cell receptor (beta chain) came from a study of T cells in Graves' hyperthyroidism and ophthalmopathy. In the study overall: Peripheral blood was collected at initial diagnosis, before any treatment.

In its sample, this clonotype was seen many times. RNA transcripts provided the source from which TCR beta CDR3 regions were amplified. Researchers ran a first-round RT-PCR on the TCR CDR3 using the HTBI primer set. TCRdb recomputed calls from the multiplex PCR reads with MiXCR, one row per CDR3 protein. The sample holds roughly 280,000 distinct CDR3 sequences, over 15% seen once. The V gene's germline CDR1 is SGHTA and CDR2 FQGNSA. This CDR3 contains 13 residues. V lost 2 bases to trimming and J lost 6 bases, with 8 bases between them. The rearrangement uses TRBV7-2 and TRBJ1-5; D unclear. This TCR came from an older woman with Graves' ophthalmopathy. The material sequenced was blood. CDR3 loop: CASSLSGPQPQHF. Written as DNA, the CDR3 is TGTGCCAGCAGCTTATCAGGTCCTCAGCCCCAGCATTTT.